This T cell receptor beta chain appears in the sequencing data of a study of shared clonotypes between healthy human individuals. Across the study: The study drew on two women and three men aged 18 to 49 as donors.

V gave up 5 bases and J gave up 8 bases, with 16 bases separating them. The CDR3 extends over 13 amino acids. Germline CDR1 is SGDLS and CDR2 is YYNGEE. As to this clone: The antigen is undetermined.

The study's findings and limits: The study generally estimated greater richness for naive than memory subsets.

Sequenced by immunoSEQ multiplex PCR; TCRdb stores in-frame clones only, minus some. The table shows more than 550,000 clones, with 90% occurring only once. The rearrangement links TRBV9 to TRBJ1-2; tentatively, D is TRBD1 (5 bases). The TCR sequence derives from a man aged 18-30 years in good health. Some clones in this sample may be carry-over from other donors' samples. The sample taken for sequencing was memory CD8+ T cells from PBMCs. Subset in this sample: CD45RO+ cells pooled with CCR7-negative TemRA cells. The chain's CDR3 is CASRTQGTRGYTF. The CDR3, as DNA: TGTGCCAGCAGAACCCAGGGTACACGGGGCTACACCTTC.